This passage covers 11 T cell receptor beta chains from one sample sequenced in a study of blood T cell repertoires in COVID-19 (dated by TCRdb to between 2020 and 2021). Library preparation was by the immunoSEQ multiplex PCR assay. In TCRdb, the immuneACCESS table is reduced to in-frame sequences with V and J assigned. These tables do not hold every clone; where another copy was compared, an unresolved V gene accounts for under half, and the others remain unexplained. This sample holds about 170,000 clones; 84% were observed only once. The ten biggest clones cover about an eighth of the sample. Material: PBMCs or T cells enriched from blood (not recorded which). These receptors all stem from a man aged 50 to 60 who had recovered from COVID-19.

CDR3 coding DNA: TGTGCCAGTTCCTGGACAGATTCTGGAAACACCATATATTTT. It yields the protein CASSWTDSGNTIYF. The chain couples TRBV19 to TRBJ1-3; a possible D gene is TRBD1 (6 bases). Trimming removed 8 bases at V and 1 base at J, with 12 bases between. This CDR3 comprises 14 residues. Germline values: CDR1 LNHDA, CDR2 SQIVND (reference sequence). Full variable domain (outside the CDR3, taken from reference TRBV19 and TRBJ1-3): DGGITQSPKYLFRKEGQNVTLSCEQNLNHDAMYWYRQDPGQGLRLIYYSQIVNDFQKGDIAEGYSVSREKKESFPLTVTSAQKNPTAFYLCASSWTDSGNTIYFGEGSWLTVV.

The chain combines TRBV5-8 with TRBJ1-5, with a weak D call TRBD1 (6 bases). The CDR3 has 15 residues. Trimming stripped 4 bases from V and 2 bases from J, with 13 bases between. Germline CDR1 is SGHTS and CDR2 is YDEGEE. This CDR3 is CASSLTGSGNQPQHF. CDR3 DNA sequence: TGTGCCAGCAGCCTCACAGGGTCAGGCAATCAGCCCCAGCATTTT. The whole variable domain, remainder taken from reference TRBV5-8 and TRBJ1-5, is EAGVTQSPTHLIKTRGQQATLRCSPISGHTSVYWYQQALGLGLQFLLWYDEGEERNRGNFPPRFSGRQFPNYSSELNVNALELEDSALYLCASSLTGSGNQPQHFGDGTRLSIL.

There are a few counts of this clone. The V gene is TRBV28, the J gene TRBJ1-2; 7 positions agree with TRBD1. V lost 3 bases, J lost 6 bases, and 7 bases stayed unmatched. Germline V lookup: CDR1 MDHEN, CDR2 SYDVKM. The CDR3 loop spans 14 amino acids. The CDR3 DNA is TGTGCCAGCAGTTTTCCAGGGGGGATGGATGGCTACACCTTC. This sequence encodes CASSFPGGMDGYTF.

The chain joins TRBV5-1 to TRBJ2-7, with 8 bases aligning to TRBD1. This CDR3 spans 15 amino acids. V gave up 0 bases and J gave up 6 bases; unmatched junction bases: 8. Germline loops: CDR1 SGHRS, CDR2 YFSETQ. The CDR3 spells CASSLVGQDGGEQYF. Here the CDR3 DNA reads TGCGCCAGCAGCTTGGTGGGACAGGACGGGGGCGAGCAGTACTTC.

The J gene is TRBJ2-1, the V gene TRBV9, with 7 bases aligning to TRBD2. The junction had 7 bases not matched to a gene; V was cut back by 0 bases and J by 4 bases. The CDR3 has 16 residues. Germline V CDR1 and CDR2: SGDLS, YYNGEE. The CDR3 spells CASSVDPGEGYNEQFF. CDR3 DNA: TGTGCCAGCAGCGTAGACCCGGGGGAGGGTTACAATGAGCAGTTCTTC. The full variable domain, with the rest looked up from reference TRBV9 and TRBJ2-1, is DSGVTQTPKHLITATGQRVTLRCSPRSGDLSVYWYQQSLDQGLQFLIQYYNGEERAKGNILERFSAQQFPDLHSELNLSSLELGDSALYFCASSVDPGEGYNEQFFGPGTRLTVL.

This rearrangement joins TRBV29-1 to TRBJ1-1, with D unclear. With 2 bases removed from V and 4 bases from J, the gap between germline ends came to 8 bases. Germline V CDR1 and CDR2: SQVTM, ANQGSEA. The CDR3 sequence is 12 residues long. The CDR3 DNA is TGCAGCGTTGAATCCCTAGGCACTGAAGCTTTCTTT. Encoded protein: CSVESLGTEAFF.

The chain joins TRBV9 to TRBJ1-2; D is unresolved. Germline-derived CDR1 and CDR2 are SGDLS and YYNGEE. This CDR3 region has 12 residues. V was clipped by 1 base and J by 8 bases, with 9 bases between them. The CDR3 nucleotides read TGTGCCAGCAGCGTAAGTGGCGGAGGCTACACCTTC. Encoded protein: CASSVSGGGYTF.

The genes are TRBV9 and TRBJ1-5; 8 bases map to TRBD1. This CDR3 contains 20 residues. CDR1 and CDR2 (germline): SGDLS, YYNGEE. After removal of 4 bases from V and 3 bases from J, the junction contained 21 bases not matched to a gene. In DNA form, the CDR3 reads TGTGCCAGCAGCAGATCGGGCGCGTGGGGACAGGTCGCCCCCAATCAGCCCCAGCATTTT. Amino acids: CASSRSGAWGQVAPNQPQHF.

The chain is built from TRBV28 and TRBJ1-5; 7 nucleotides align to TRBD1. V was clipped by 5 bases and J by 5 bases; unmatched bases: 9. There are 15 residues in the CDR3. The germline gives CDR1 MDHEN, CDR2 SYDVKM. Written as DNA, the CDR3 is TGTGCCAGCAGTGAAATCGACAGGGAATATCAGCCCCAGCATTTT. Its protein product is CASSEIDREYQPQHF.

The chain carries TRBV7-9 and TRBJ2-3; 8 bases agree with TRBD1. CDR3 length: 13 residues. CDR1 SEHNR and CDR2 FQNEAQ come from the germline V gene (reference sequence). J was trimmed by 9 bases and V by 5 bases; bases with no gene match: 7. CDR3 DNA: TGTGCCAGCAGCGCAACCGGGACAGGCACGCAGTATTTT. Its protein is CASSATGTGTQYF.

The chain is built from TRBV9 and TRBJ2-5, with D perhaps matching TRBD1 (5 bases). The CDR3 sequence is 14 residues long. The germline V gene has CDR1 SGDLS and CDR2 YYNGEE. The V gene lost 0 bases and the J gene lost 0 bases, with 6 bases spanning the gap. This chain's CDR3 is CASSVGGNQETQYF. CDR3 sequence (DNA): TGTGCCAGCAGCGTAGGGGGCAACCAAGAGACCCAGTACTTC.